Listed below are T cell receptor beta chains from one sample, sequenced in a study of human T cells and chemical hapten exposure. TCRdb called the 5' RACE reads again in MiXCR, with one record for every CDR3 protein. The table lists roughly 81,000 distinct CDR3 sequences, around a sixth of them singletons. Every receptor here comes from a female donor in good health. Each CDR3 is given with its conserved first and last residue. The D gene is left open where the match is weak. Clone size is not always given. Where it is, it says once, few, many or a class for expanded clones.

size,D,J,length,V,DNA,CDR3
few,.,TRBJ1-1,15,TRBV20-1,TGCAGTGCTAGGGGGCGGGAGATTAAGAACACTGAAGCTTTCTTT,CSARGREIKNTEAFF
.,TRBD1,TRBJ1-4,15,TRBV27,TGTGCCAGCAGTTTATTTGGGCAGGGGGGAGGAAAACTGTTTTTT,CASSLFGQGGGKLFF
few,.,TRBJ2-7,15,TRBV27,TGTGCCAGCAGTTTGCGGGACGGGTTAACCTACGAGCAGTACTTC,CASSLRDGLTYEQYF
few,.,TRBJ1-5,15,TRBV19,TGTGCCAGTAGTATGGGGATGGTGGTGAATCAGCCCCAGCATTTT,CASSMGMVVNQPQHF
few,.,TRBJ1-6,16,TRBV7-2,TGTGCCAGCAGCTTAACCCTCACTGGCTCGAATTCACCCCTCCACTTT,CASSLTLTGSNSPLHF
.,TRBD1,TRBJ1-6,16,TRBV4-2,TGTGCCAGCAGCCAAGTAGTTGGGACAGGGATTTCACCCCTCCACTTT,CASSQVVGTGISPLHF
few,.,TRBJ2-3,12,TRBV24-1,TGTGCCACCAGTCAGAGCACAGATACGCAGTATTTT,CATSQSTDTQYF
.,TRBD1,TRBJ1-6,18,TRBV5-1,TGCGCCAGCAGCTTGTCGCAGGGGGGGAGCTCCTATAATTCACCCCTCCACTTT,CASSLSQGGSSYNSPLHF
few,.,TRBJ1-1,16,TRBV5-1,TGCGCCAGCAGCTTGAACAGCGACCCTTGGGACACTGAAGCTTTCTTT,CASSLNSDPWDTEAFF
.,.,TRBJ1-1,13,TRBV3-1,TGTGCCAGCAGCCAAGAAGGAGGAAGAAGAGCTTTCTTT,CASSQEGGRRAFF
.,TRBD1,TRBJ1-1,13,TRBV30,TGTGCCTGGAGTAGACAGGGGGCTTCTGAAGCTTTCTTT,CAWSRQGASEAFF
many,.,TRBJ2-3,13,TRBV28,TGTGCCAGCAGTTTTGGCCGGCGGGATACGCAGTATTTT,CASSFGRRDTQYF
.,TRBD2,TRBJ2-4,14,TRBV20-1,TGCAGTGCCCCCCTAGCGGGAGAGCACGTGATTCAGTACTTC,CSAPLAGEHVIQYF
few,.,TRBJ1-1,15,TRBV7-4,TGTGCCAGCAGTTTTTACACAGTCACGGGCACTGAAGCTTTCTTT,CASSFYTVTGTEAFF
few,.,TRBJ2-7,11,TRBV20-1,TGCAGTGTCCTTGGCAGTATTGAGCAGTACTTC,CSVLGSIEQYF
.,TRBD1,TRBJ1-1,14,TRBV13,TGTGCCAGCAGCTTACCCGCACAGGGGACTGAAGCTTTCTTT,CASSLPAQGTEAFF
.,.,TRBJ2-2,16,TRBV20-1,TGCAGTGCTAGACAACAGACTAGTATGTACACCGGGGAGCTGTTTTTT,CSARQQTSMYTGELFF
.,TRBD2,TRBJ2-3,14,TRBV20-1,TGCAGTGCTAGTCAGCTAGCGGACACAGATACGCAGTATTTT,CSASQLADTDTQYF
.,.,TRBJ2-2,11,TRBV29-1,TGCAGCGTTATGAGAACCGGGGAGCTGTTTTTT,CSVMRTGELFF
few,.,TRBJ2-5,13,TRBV30,TGTGCCTGGAGTACAGACCTGACGGAGACCCAGTACTTC,CAWSTDLTETQYF
.,TRBD2,TRBJ2-3,16,TRBV5-4,TGTGCCAGCAGCCTGGAACTAGCGGGAGAAGGAGATACGCAGTATTTT,CASSLELAGEGDTQYF
.,.,TRBJ1-2,17,TRBV7-2,TGTGCCAGCAGCCCGAGCCTAGACAGATCCTTAAACTATGGCTACACCTTC,CASSPSLDRSLNYGYTF
.,.,TRBJ1-6,15,TRBV18,TGTGCCAGCTCAGAGAGGACAGCCTCTAATTCACCCCTCCACTTT,CASSERTASNSPLHF
.,.,TRBJ2-5,14,TRBV6-5,TGTGCCAGCAGTTCCGTAGTCAGGCAAGAGACCCAGTACTTC,CASSSVVRQETQYF
many,.,TRBJ1-1,10,TRBV6-5,TGTGCCGCCGGGGGTCGTGAAGCTTTCTTT,CAAGGREAFF
.,TRBD1,TRBJ1-2,15,TRBV7-2,TGTGCCAGCAGCTCGCCCGGGACAGGGTTCCTCGGCTACACCTTC,CASSSPGTGFLGYTF
few,.,TRBJ2-7,12,TRBV25-1,TGTGCCAGCAGTGACCACAAAAGGGGGCAGTACTTC,CASSDHKRGQYF
.,TRBD1,TRBJ1-5,16,TRBV20-1,TGCAGTGCTAGAGAAACCAGGACAGGAATTCGACAGCCCCAGCATTTT,CSARETRTGIRQPQHF
.,.,TRBJ2-1,11,TRBV5-1,TGCGCCAGCAGCTTGGCCGGTGAGCAGTTCTTC,CASSLAGEQFF
.,TRBD1,TRBJ2-3,14,TRBV29-1,TGCAGCGTTGCGCGACAGGGGGTAACAGATACGCAGTATTTT,CSVARQGVTDTQYF
.,TRBD2,TRBJ2-3,16,TRBV12-3/TRBV12-4,TGTGCCAGCAGCCATGGGACTAGCGGGGGTTCAGATACGCAGTATTTT,CASSHGTSGGSDTQYF
.,TRBD1,TRBJ2-5,13,TRBV6-4,TGTGCCAGCAGAGCAGGGGGCCAAGAGACCCAGTACTTC,CASRAGGQETQYF
.,.,TRBJ1-1,14,TRBV30,TGTGCCTGGAGGCACCCGAGCGTGAACACTGAAGCTTTCTTT,CAWRHPSVNTEAFF